What follows is one TCR beta chain and its context. Its antigen has not been determined. The input lacks base qualities; no much larger clone sits a single base away. The sample is drawn from a study of shared T cell receptors in the human thymus (dated by TCRdb to the early 2020s). About the investigation overall: The study investigated the way shared, self-reactive T-cell receptor alpha chains are produced in the human thymus.

The CDR3 runs 16 amino acids, cysteine and phenylalanine included. Just the 48-base CDR3 DNA is kept, in frame starting at base 1. CDR1 SEHNR and CDR2 FQNEAQ are derived from the germline V gene (reference sequence). Trimming takes 1 base from V and 2 bases from J, and the germline ends sit 15 bases apart. The library came from the immunoSEQ multiplex PCR assay. TCRdb retrieved this table from immuneACCESS and kept in-frame rearrangements only. Not all clones are present; in checked studies, unresolved V genes account for under half, and no reason is known for the remainder. A total of hundreds of thousands of clones appear in this sample, more than 70% of them only once. The ten biggest clones cover approximately 0.0097% of the sample. The same data also contributed to another study, on human thymus T cells. Per the second study: The donors were immunologically healthy infants in Finland who had open corrective cardiac surgery for congenital heart defects. Thymus tissue was obtained as surgical resects removed during corrective cardiac surgery. Usage of V and J gene segments appeared to be biased in both the thymic and the peripheral blood repertoires. The related research reported highly overlapping thymic TCR repertoires among unrelated individuals. The study described the TCR alpha and beta repertoires in roughly 8 infant thymus samples and a few matching peripheral blood samples. Donor ages ranging from roughly 6 to 244 days were recorded, and a handful of male and two female infants were included in the cohort. Thymocytes were mechanically released from the tissue and were stored as pellets of about 8.5-31 million cells at -70 degrees C. A QIAsymphony instrument was used to extract genomic DNA from the frozen cell pellets. The immunoSEQ multiplex PCR assay was used to amplify the TCRB and TCRAD loci from a standardized amount of quality-controlled genomic DNA. Amplicons spanned the V(D)J region at a length sufficient to cover the CDR3 and identify V and J genes. The commercial immunoSEQ service was used to sequence amplicons on an Illumina platform. Primer bias and sequencing errors were corrected as previously described, and TCRAD and TCRB were defined on the basis of the IMGT database. Analysis of the repertoires was done with immunoSEQ Analyzer 3.0 and VDJTools and included basic statistics, V/J segment usage, diversity estimates, rarefaction and pairwise overlap. Diversity was estimated using the Chao1, ChaoE, Efron-Thisted, Shannon and inverse Simpson indices, and was also estimated on datasets down-sampled to the size of the smallest sample. For repertoire overlap, CDR3 nucleotide sequence, V gene and J gene had to match strictly, and clustering was done by Jaccard-based multidimensional scaling. On average, roughly 810,000 unique TCRB clonotypes were obtained from thymus samples, compared with around 78,000 from blood samples.

The chain was built from TRBV7-9 and TRBJ2-7, and possibly TRBD1, on 6 matching bases. The specimen sequenced was thymocytes. The source is a boy less than two years old with a congenital heart defect. Donor details come from another sample of the same person, matched by shared clones. The CDR3 corresponds to CASSLVEQGDPYEQYF. Here is the DNA: TGTGCCAGCAGCTTAGTAGAACAGGGCGATCCCTACGAGCAGTACTTC.